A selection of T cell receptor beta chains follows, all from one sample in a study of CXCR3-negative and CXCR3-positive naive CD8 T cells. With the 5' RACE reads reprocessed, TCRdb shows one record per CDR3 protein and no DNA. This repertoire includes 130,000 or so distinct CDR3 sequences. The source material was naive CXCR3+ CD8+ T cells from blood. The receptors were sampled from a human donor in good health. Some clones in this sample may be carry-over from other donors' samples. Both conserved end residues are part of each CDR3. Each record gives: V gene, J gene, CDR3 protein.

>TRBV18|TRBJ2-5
CASSPQTGERGQETQYF
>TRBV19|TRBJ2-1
CASTPPRGRVYNEQFF
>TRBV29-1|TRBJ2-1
CSVGRGDYNEQFF
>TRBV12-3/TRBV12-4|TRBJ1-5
CASSFSGRNQPQHF
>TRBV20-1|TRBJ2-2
CSARVVSNTGELFF
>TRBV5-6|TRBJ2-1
CASSLASLAGGSNEQFF
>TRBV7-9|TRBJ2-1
CASSLDSGSFYNEQFF
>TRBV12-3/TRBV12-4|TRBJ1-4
CATTTGDHEKLFF
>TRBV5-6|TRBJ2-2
CASSLANQQGGELFF
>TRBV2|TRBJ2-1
CASREGRGAYNEQFF